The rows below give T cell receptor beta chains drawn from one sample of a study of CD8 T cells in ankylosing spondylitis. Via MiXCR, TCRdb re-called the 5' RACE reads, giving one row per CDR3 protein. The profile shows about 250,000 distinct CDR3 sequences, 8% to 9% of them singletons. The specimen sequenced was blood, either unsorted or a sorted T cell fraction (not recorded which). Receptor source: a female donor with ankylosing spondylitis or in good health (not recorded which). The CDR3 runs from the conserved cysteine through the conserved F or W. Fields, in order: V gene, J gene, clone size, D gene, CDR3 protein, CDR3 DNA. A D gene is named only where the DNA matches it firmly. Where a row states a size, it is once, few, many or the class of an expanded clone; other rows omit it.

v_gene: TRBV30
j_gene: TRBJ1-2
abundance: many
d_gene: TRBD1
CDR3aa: CAWRMGRGDLGYTF
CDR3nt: TGTGCCTGGAGAATGGGCAGGGGGGATCTTGGCTACACCTTC

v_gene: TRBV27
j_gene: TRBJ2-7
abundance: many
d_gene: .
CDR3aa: CASSLRTNYEQYF
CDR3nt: TGTGCCAGCAGTTTAAGAACCAATTACGAGCAGTACTTC

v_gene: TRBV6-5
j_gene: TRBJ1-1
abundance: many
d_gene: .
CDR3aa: CASSYGQLTEAFF
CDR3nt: TGTGCCAGCAGTTACGGGCAACTAACTGAAGCTTTCTTT

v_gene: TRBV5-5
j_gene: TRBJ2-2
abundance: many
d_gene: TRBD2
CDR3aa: CASSPGLAGATNTGELFF
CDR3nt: TGTGCCAGCAGCCCGGGACTAGCGGGAGCTACGAACACCGGGGAGCTGTTTTTT

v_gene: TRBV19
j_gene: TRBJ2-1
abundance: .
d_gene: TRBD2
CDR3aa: CASSMVSGEGQFF
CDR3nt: TGTGCCAGTAGTATGGTCTCGGGGGAGGGGCAGTTCTTC

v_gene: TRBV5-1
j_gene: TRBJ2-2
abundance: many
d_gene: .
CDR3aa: CASSLNYANTGELFF
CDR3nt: TGCGCCAGCAGCTTAAACTACGCGAACACCGGGGAGCTGTTTTTT

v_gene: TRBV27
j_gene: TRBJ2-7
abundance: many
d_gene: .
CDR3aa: CASSLQGFYEQYF
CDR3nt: TGTGCCAGCAGTTTACAGGGCTTCTACGAGCAGTACTTC

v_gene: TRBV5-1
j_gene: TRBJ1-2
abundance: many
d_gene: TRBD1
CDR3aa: CASSPGGDSSLYGYTF
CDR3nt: TGCGCCAGCAGCCCAGGGGGGGACAGTAGTCTCTATGGCTACACCTTC

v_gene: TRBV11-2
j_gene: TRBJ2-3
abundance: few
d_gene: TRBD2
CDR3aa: CASSLFGGRVDTQYF
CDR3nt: TGTGCCAGCAGCTTGTTCGGCGGGAGGGTCGATACGCAGTATTTT

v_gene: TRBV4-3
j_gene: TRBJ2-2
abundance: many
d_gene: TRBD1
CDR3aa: CASSPDRATGTGELFF
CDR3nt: TGCGCCAGCAGCCCGGACAGGGCTACCGGCACCGGGGAGCTGTTTTTT

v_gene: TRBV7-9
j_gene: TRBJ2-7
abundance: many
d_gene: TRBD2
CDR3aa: CASTNPTSGNYEQYF
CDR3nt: TGTGCCAGCACCAACCCGACTAGCGGGAACTACGAGCAGTACTTC

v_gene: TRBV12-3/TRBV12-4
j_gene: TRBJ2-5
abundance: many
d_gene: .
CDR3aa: CASTRSEGETQYF
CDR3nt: TGTGCCAGCACAAGAAGTGAGGGAGAGACCCAGTACTTC

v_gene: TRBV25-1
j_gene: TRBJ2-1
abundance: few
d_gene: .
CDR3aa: CASSDPGTTRGNEQFF
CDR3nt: TGTGCCAGCAGTGATCCCGGGACCACCAGGGGCAATGAGCAGTTCTTC

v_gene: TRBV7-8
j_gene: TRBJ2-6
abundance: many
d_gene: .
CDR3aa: CASSLGGRGRSGANVLTF
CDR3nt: TGTGCCAGCAGCTTAGGAGGGCGGGGCCGCTCTGGGGCCAACGTCCTGACTTTC

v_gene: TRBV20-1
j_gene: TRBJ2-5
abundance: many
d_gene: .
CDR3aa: CSASREQETQYF
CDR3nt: TGCAGTGCTAGCAGAGAGCAAGAGACCCAGTACTTC

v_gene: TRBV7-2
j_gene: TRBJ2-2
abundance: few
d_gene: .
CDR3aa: CASSFTGSDGELFF
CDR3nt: TGTGCCAGCAGCTTTACAGGGTCGGACGGGGAGCTGTTTTTT

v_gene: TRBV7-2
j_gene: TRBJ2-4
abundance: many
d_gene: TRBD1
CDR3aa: CASSSTGGNWIQYF
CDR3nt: TGTGCCAGCAGCTCAACAGGGGGAAATTGGATTCAGTACTTC

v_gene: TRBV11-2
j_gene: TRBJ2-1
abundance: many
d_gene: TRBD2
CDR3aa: CASSVRPGTTHYNEQFF
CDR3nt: TGTGCCAGCAGCGTCAGACCCGGGACTACGCATTACAATGAGCAGTTCTTC

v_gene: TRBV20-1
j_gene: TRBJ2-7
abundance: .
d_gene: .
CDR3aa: CSAHSYEQYF
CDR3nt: TGCAGTGCTCACTCCTACGAGCAGTACTTC